These 30 T cell receptor beta chains share one sample of origin, sequenced in a study of blood T cells in healthy people across ages. A sample-barcoded 5' primer and a J-beta primer mix were used in a second PCR of roughly 7 to 11 cycles. From the 5' RACE reads, TCRdb called clonotypes with MiXCR, one entry per CDR3 protein. The profile shows more than 700,000 distinct CDR3 sequences, about 53% of them singletons. Sequenced material: blood. Receptors originate from an elderly man in good health.

To note about this clonotype: The junction departs from the called germline gene at one end, perhaps through a read error. This chain joins TRBV27 and TRBJ2-3; the match to TRBD2 covers 8 bases. This CDR3 has 14 amino acids. Per the germline V gene, CDR1 is MNHEY and CDR2 is SMNVEV (reference sequence). In DNA form, the CDR3 reads TGTGCTAGCAGAGCACTAGCGGCGCACAGATACGCGTATTTT. Translated: CASRALAAHRYAYF.

This clonotype was seen more than once but under ten times. V is TRBV28 and J is TRBJ2-3; unclear D gene. V dropped 11 bases and J dropped 14 bases, with 29 bases sitting between them. The CDR3 has 14 residues. Germline CDR1 reads MDHEN; CDR2 reads SYDVKM. This CDR3 is CARLGGRRERYAYF. CDR3 coding DNA: TGTGCCCGCCTGGGCGGAAGGCGAGAGAGATACGCGTATTTT.

The chain combines TRBV20-1 with TRBJ2-1, with TRBD1 matching over 9 bases. The CDR3 runs to 19 residues. Germline V gives CDR1 DFQATT, CDR2 SNEGSKA (reference sequence). V trimming: 3 bases; J trimming: 0 bases; junction bases outside the gene matches: 15. The CDR3 loop reads CSARGTGTGSRISYNEQFF. The CDR3 DNA is TGCAGTGCTAGGGGAACCGGGACAGGGTCCAGAATCTCCTACAATGAGCAGTTCTTC.

This rearrangement joins TRBV5-6 to TRBJ2-7; D is perhaps TRBD1 (6 bases). The J call may be wrong; the DNA end is better matched by TRBJ2-5. The germline V gene encodes CDR1 SGHDT and CDR2 YYEEEE. The CDR3 covers 15 residues. CDR3 DNA: TGTGCCAGCAGCTTGACAGGGCGAATACTAGAGACCCAGTACTTC. Translated, it gives CASSLTGRILETQYF.

The chain combines TRBV5-1 with TRBJ2-1, with TRBD2 matching over 7 bases. This CDR3 has 13 amino acids. Per germline, CDR1 SGHRS and CDR2 YFSETQ. V gave up 4 bases and J gave up 7 bases; unmatched junction bases: 5. The CDR3: CASSVGGENEQFF. CDR3 DNA: TGCGCCAGCAGCGTGGGGGGGGAAAATGAGCAGTTCTTC.

Of note for this clonotype: A junction boundary mismatches the germline segment, possibly from a read error. The chain recombines TRBV7-7 with TRBJ2-5; 8 bases align to TRBD1. CDR3 length: 14 amino acids. CDR1 SSHAT and CDR2 FNYEAQ come from the germline V gene (reference sequence). Here the CDR3 reads CASSSDRGQETQYF. The CDR3 DNA reads TGTGCTAGCAGCTCCGACAGGGGCCAAGAGACCCAGTACTTC.

This clonotype was seen only once. This chain links TRBV7-3 with TRBJ2-5, with 8 bases lining up with TRBD2. V trimming: 5 bases; J trimming: 13 bases; junction bases outside the gene matches: 15. CDR3 size: 14 residues. CDR1 and CDR2 (germline): SGHTA, FQGTGA. CDR3 coding DNA: TGTGCCAGCAGCCCGTCCAGCCATAGCGGGGCCCTGTACTTC. The encoded protein is CASSPSSHSGALYF.

V usage is TRBV12-3 or TRBV12-4 and J usage is TRBJ2-7; TRBD2 matches 13 bases. The DNA matches TRBJ2-5 better at its end, which makes the J call doubtful. The CDR3 runs 18 residues. DNA of the CDR3: TGTGCCAGCAGTAAAGGGACTAGCGGGATCACGGTACAAGAGACCCAGTACTTC. Amino acid sequence: CASSKGTSGITVQETQYF.

This clonotype has a handful of counts. The CDR3 region is CASSLKPASYNEQFF. Here the CDR3 DNA reads TGTGCCAGCAGTTTAAAACCTGCGTCCTACAATGAGCAGTTCTTC. The rearrangement links TRBV28 to TRBJ2-1; D gene ambiguous. The CDR3 contains 15 residues. Germline CDR1 reads MDHEN; CDR2 reads SYDVKM. V lost 2 bases and J lost 1, with 9 bases in between.

In its sample, this clonotype was seen a few times. This chain uses TRBV10-3 with TRBJ2-7; 7 bases line up with TRBD1. The J segment lost 0 bases and the V segment lost 8 bases, leaving 7 bases of the junction unmatched. CDR1 and CDR2 from the germline V gene are ENHRY and SYGVKD. The CDR3 spans 14 residues. CDR3 nucleotides: TGTGCCATCGGGAGACAGGGCACCTCCTACGAGCAGTACTTC. Translated: CAIGRQGTSYEQYF.

This clonotype was seen a single time. The chain employs TRBV28 and TRBJ2-3; 7 bases fit TRBD2. The V segment lost 6 bases and the J segment 2 bases; nucleotides outside the gene matches: 5. There are 14 residues in the CDR3. Germline V lookup: CDR1 MDHEN, CDR2 SYDVKM. The CDR3 reads CASSPSGFTDTQYF. CDR3 coding DNA: TGTGCCAGCAGCCCTAGCGGATTCACAGATACGCAGTATTTT.

J is TRBJ1-2 and V is TRBV24-1; 8 bases agree with TRBD1. Germline V CDR1 and CDR2: KGHDR, SFDVKD. The junction had 7 bases not matched to a gene; V was cut back by 5 bases and J by 6 bases. CDR3 length: 14 amino acids. For the CDR3, the DNA is TGTGCCACCAGTGGACAGGGGCCAGGGGATGGCTACACCTTC. This gives the protein CATSGQGPGDGYTF.

The rearrangement uses TRBV20-1 and TRBJ2-1; D gene unclear. The DNA end is a closer match to TRBJ2-7, so the J assignment may be wrong. Germline V gene sequence: CDR1 DFQATT, CDR2 SNEGSKA (reference sequence). The CDR3 is 15 residues long. The CDR3 loop reads CSARGPESSYNEQYF. DNA for the CDR3: TGCAGTGCTAGAGGGCCAGAAAGCTCCTACAATGAGCAGTACTTC.

This clonotype turned up a few times. The gene calls are TRBV6-1 and TRBJ2-3; unclear D gene. CDR3 length: 13 residues. V was trimmed by 6 bases and J by 1 base, leaving 8 bases between them. Looked up from germline, CDR1 is MNHNS and CDR2 is SASEGT. The CDR3 region has the DNA TGTGCCAGCAGCGAGGTAGGCACAGATACGCAGTATTTT. It is translated as CASSEVGTDTQYF.

V is TRBV19 and J is TRBJ2-7; D perhaps matches TRBD1 (6 bases). The CDR3 loop spans 14 amino acids. V dropped 5 bases and J dropped 4 bases, with 15 bases sitting between them. CDR1 and CDR2 from the germline V gene are LNHDA and SQIVND (reference sequence). The CDR3 bases are TGTGCCAGTAGTCGGGCAGGGGTAAAATACGAGCAGTACTTC. Its protein is CASSRAGVKYEQYF.

The chain is built from TRBV6-2 or TRBV6-3 and TRBJ2-7; D remains ambiguous. Trimming left V 2 bases short and J 0 bases short, with 14 bases between. Germline V gene lookup returns CDR1 MNHEY and CDR2 SVGEGT. CDR3 size: 16 residues. CDR3 nucleotides: TGTGCCAGCAGTTACCCCTGGTCTCTCAGCTCCTACGAGCAGTACTTC. Translation: CASSYPWSLSSYEQYF.

The genes are TRBV7-9 and TRBJ1-4; D is unresolved. Germline CDR1 SEHNR, CDR2 FQNEAQ (reference sequence). CDR3 length equals 17 residues. Trimming cost V 2 bases and J 0 bases, with 13 bases left between them. The CDR3, as DNA: TGTGCCAGCAGCTTATCCTTAGTGGGGACAACTAATGAAAAACTGTTTTTT. Protein sequence: CASSLSLVGTTNEKLFF.

J is TRBJ1-1 and V is TRBV10-3, with TRBD1 matching 8 bases. Trimming at V came to 3 bases and at J to 1 base, leaving 10 bases not matched to a gene. CDR1 is ENHRY and CDR2 is SYGVKD in the germline V gene. The CDR3 extends over 17 amino acids. The CDR3, as DNA: TGTGCCATCAGTGAAAGTCAGGACAGGGTTTCGAACACTGAAGCTTTCTTT. It yields the protein CAISESQDRVSNTEAFF.

The chain has TRBV2 and TRBJ2-3; 7 nucleotides line up with TRBD2. In germline, CDR1 is SNHLY, CDR2 FYNNEI. V trimming: 6 bases; J trimming: 4 bases; junction bases outside the gene matches: 10. This CDR3 comprises 15 residues. CDR3 region: CASRTSGELADTQYF. In nucleotides, the CDR3 is TGTGCCAGCAGGACAAGCGGGGAGTTGGCAGATACGCAGTATTTT.

J is TRBJ1-5 and V is TRBV24-1, with a weak D call TRBD1 (5 bases). Germline V gene lookup returns CDR1 KGHDR and CDR2 SFDVKD. The CDR3 sequence is 13 residues long. V was clipped by 9 bases and J by 4 bases, with 12 bases between them. As DNA, the CDR3 is TGTGCCACCGGAGGGGAGGGGAATCAGCCCCAGCATTTT. Translated: CATGGEGNQPQHF.

The chain links TRBV29-1 to TRBJ2-5; D is undetermined. Germline loops: CDR1 SQVTM, CDR2 ANQGSEA. The CDR3 is 12 amino acids. The V end lost 6 bases, the J end lost 2 bases, and 10 bases lay between the germline ends. CDR3 amino acids: CSVSHQQETQYF. CDR3 in DNA: TGCAGCGTCAGCCACCAGCAAGAGACCCAGTACTTC.

The chain recombines TRBV5-1 with TRBJ2-1; D perhaps matches TRBD2 (5 bases). The length of the CDR3 is 15 residues. Germline lookup yields CDR1 SGHRS and CDR2 YFSETQ. Trimming cost V 2 bases and J 4 bases, with 13 bases left between them. CDR3 nucleotides: TGCGCCAGCAGCTTTGGTAATAGCGAATACAATGAGCAGTTCTTC. Encoded protein: CASSFGNSEYNEQFF.

The table lists this clonotype with a few counts. The chain joins TRBV6-5 to TRBJ1-1, with TRBD1 as a possible D gene (6 bases). The CDR3 runs to 15 residues. Germline values: CDR1 MNHEY, CDR2 SVGAGI. Trimming took 2 bases from V and 4 from J, leaving 14 bases between them. The CDR3 loop is CASSYGGAGGTEAFF. CDR3 sequence (DNA): TGTGCCAGCAGTTACGGGGGGGCGGGTGGCACTGAAGCTTTCTTT.

This clonotype has a handful of counts. This chain links TRBV9 with TRBJ2-7; TRBD1 matches 7 bases. The CDR3 length is 13 residues. Trimming took 0 bases from V and 9 from J; bases not matched to a gene: 6. Germline V gene data show CDR1 as SGDLS and CDR2 as YYNGEE. CDR3 residues: CASSVGDREAQYF. Here the CDR3 DNA reads TGTGCCAGCAGCGTAGGTGACAGGGAAGCGCAGTACTTC.

This chain connects TRBV7-2 to TRBJ1-3, with 7 nucleotides matching TRBD1. There are 17 residues in the CDR3. CDR1 and CDR2 (germline): SGHTA, FQGNSA. The V gene end was trimmed by 5 bases and the J gene end by 0 bases; junction bases not matched to a gene: 10. CDR3 in DNA: TGTGCCAGCAGCATCCTGACAGGGCTCCTCTCTGGAAACACCATATATTTT. Translating gives CASSILTGLLSGNTIYF.

This chain links TRBV5-1 with TRBJ2-7; 10 nucleotides line up with TRBD2. The assigned J gene may be wrong: the sequence end matches TRBJ2-5 better. Germline loops: CDR1 SGHRS, CDR2 YFSETQ. The CDR3 totals 13 residues. CDR3 amino acids: CASGLAGDGTQYF. In nucleotides, the CDR3 is TGCGCCAGCGGGCTAGCGGGAGACGGGACCCAGTACTTC.

This clonotype showed up just a few times. CDR3 in DNA: TGCGCCAGCAGCTTGGAGCGGGAGTCGTTCTTC. Protein: CASSLERESFF. The chain is built from TRBV5-1 and TRBJ2-1; TRBD2 matches 8 bases. V lost 0 bases to trimming and J lost 15 bases; unmatched junction nucleotides: 2. Germline V gives CDR1 SGHRS, CDR2 YFSETQ. This CDR3 is built from 11 residues. The full variable domain, rest sourced from reference TRBV5-1 and TRBJ2-1, is KAGVTQTPRYLIKTRGQQVTLSCSPISGHRSVSWYQQTPGQGLQFLFEYFSETQRNKGNFPGRFSGRQFSNSRSEMNVSTLELGDSALYLCASSLERESFFGPGTRLTVL.

V gene TRBV10-3 combines with J gene TRBJ2-1; 10 bases line up with TRBD1. Matching the DNA end better, TRBJ2-7 makes the J call doubtful. CDR1 is ENHRY and CDR2 is SYGVKD in the germline V gene. The CDR3 has 15 amino acids. CDR3: CAISDRGQGVGEQYF. CDR3 bases: TGTGCCATCAGTGATAGAGGACAGGGGGTTGGCGAGCAGTACTTC.

The chain is built from TRBV12-3 or TRBV12-4 and TRBJ1-2; D not certain. This CDR3 contains 11 residues. V gave up 3 bases and J gave up 9 bases, with 8 bases separating them. Here the CDR3 DNA reads TGTGCCAGCAGTTTGACAACAAGCTACACCTTC. This gives the protein CASSLTTSYTF.

The chain joins TRBV9 to TRBJ2-3, with TRBD1 matching 7 bases. The germline V gene has CDR1 SGDLS and CDR2 YYNGEE. The CDR3 has 14 residues. V lost 0 bases to trimming and J lost 6 bases; unmatched junction nucleotides: 4. CDR3 loop: CASSVGGTVDTQYF. CDR3 DNA: TGTGCCAGCAGCGTAGGAGGGACAGTTGATACGCAGTATTTT.